This TCR beta chain emerged from a study of T cell repertoires in aging, cancer and after chemotherapy. Study summary: Paired samples before and after chemotherapy came from glioblastoma patients receiving temozolomide-based therapy.

J lost 10 bases, V lost 10 bases, and 8 bases had no gene match. The germline CDR1 and CDR2 sequences are ENHRY and SYGVKD. This CDR3 has 12 residues. Multiplex touch-down PCR with TRB-A/B primers amplified rearranged V-D-J TRB sequences. TCRdb analysed the multiplex PCR reads with MiXCR anew, one entry per CDR3 protein. The sample records about 1,600 distinct CDR3 sequences, more than 20% being singletons. The template was genomic DNA from peripheral blood, not RNA. The sample comprised blood. The J gene is TRBJ2-1, the V gene TRBV10-3; 9 positions match TRBD2. This receptor was obtained from a human donor with a solid tumor. The CDR3 DNA sequence: TGTGCCACTCTTAGCGGGAGTGTAGAGCAGTTCTTC. Amino acid sequence: CATLSGSVEQFF.